These 14 T cell receptor beta chains were sequenced from one sample in a study of shared clonotypes between healthy human individuals. Data came from immunoSEQ multiplex PCR; TCRdb stores just in-frame clones and leaves some out. The data contain about a million clones, about three quarters of them singletons. The sequencing input was memory CD4+ T cells sorted from blood. Subset meaning: CD45RA-negative fraction. The source of these receptors is a man younger than 30 in good health.

The V call is TRBV4-3, the J call TRBJ2-3; D unresolved. Deletions cut 2 bases from V and 7 bases from J, with 13 bases between. Looked up from germline, CDR1 is LGHNA and CDR2 is YSLEER. The CDR3 runs to 14 residues. CDR3 loop: CASSQLRSSYTQYF. DNA of the CDR3: TGCGCCAGCAGCCAATTGAGGAGCTCCTATACGCAGTATTTT.

The chain links TRBV5-1 to TRBJ2-7, with D perhaps TRBD2 (5 bases). This CDR3 region has 16 residues. Deletions cut 1 base from V and 4 bases from J, with 18 bases between. CDR1 is SGHRS, CDR2 YFSETQ, per germline. The CDR3, as DNA: TGCGCCAGCAGCTTGTGGGCCGGGATCGGTAGATACGAGCAGTACTTC. Translating it yields CASSLWAGIGRYEQYF.

This chain connects TRBV7-2 to TRBJ2-4; 7 bases map to TRBD1. Looked up from germline, CDR1 is SGHTA and CDR2 is FQGNSA. This CDR3 spans 12 amino acids. With 4 bases clipped from V and 6 bases from J, the junction kept 0 bases outside the gene matches. CDR3: CASSYRGNIQYF. The CDR3 DNA is TGTGCCAGCAGCTACAGGGGAAACATTCAGTACTTC.

With respect to this clone: This may be a read error, as it is one base from a much larger clone. This chain uses TRBV9 with TRBJ1-5; 10 bases line up with TRBD1. Germline-derived CDR1 and CDR2 are SGDLS and YYNGEE. Losses at the gene ends were 5 bases for V and 4 bases for J; bases not matched to a gene: 3. The CDR3 length is 14 residues. CDR3 in DNA: TGTGCCAGCAGTCCGGGACAGGGGAATCAGCCCCAGCATTTT. Residues: CASSPGQGNQPQHF.

The gene calls are TRBV6-1 and TRBJ1-5, with 9 bases that match TRBD1. Germline CDR1 reads MNHNS; CDR2 reads SASEGT. The junction had 7 bases not matched to a gene; V was cut back by 1 base and J by 0 bases. The CDR3 is made up of 18 amino acids. CDR3 sequence: CASSEEGQGANSNQPQHF. The CDR3 DNA reads as TGTGCCAGCAGTGAAGAGGGACAGGGAGCAAATAGCAATCAGCCCCAGCATTTT.

There are many counts of this clone. The V call is TRBV5-1, the J call TRBJ2-7; 8 bases line up with TRBD1. The germline CDR1 and CDR2 sequences are SGHRS and YFSETQ. The CDR3 length is 15 residues. V was pared by 5 bases and J by 0 bases, with 7 bases of the junction left unmatched. CDR3 DNA sequence: TGCGCCAGCAGGGTCGGACAGGGTAGCTCCTACGAGCAGTACTTC. Encoded protein: CASRVGQGSSYEQYF.

The V gene is TRBV27, the J gene TRBJ2-1, with D maybe TRBD2 (5 bases). The CDR3 spans 16 residues. Germline V gives CDR1 MNHEY, CDR2 SMNVEV (reference sequence). Trimming left V 0 bases short and J 4 bases short, with 13 bases between. The CDR3 nucleotides read TGTGCCAGCAGTTTATCCGCGGGCTTATGGTACAATGAGCAGTTCTTC. Its protein product is CASSLSAGLWYNEQFF.

The chain combines TRBV25-1 with TRBJ1-2, with 7 bases identical to TRBD1. CDR1 and CDR2 from the germline V gene are MGHDK and SYGVNS. CDR3 size: 14 residues. With 3 bases clipped from V and 4 bases from J, the junction kept 5 bases outside the gene matches. The CDR3, as DNA: TGTGCCAGCAGTGATAACAGGGGTAGCTATGGCTACACCTTC. Translation: CASSDNRGSYGYTF.

The J gene is TRBJ2-1, the V gene TRBV6-1; TRBD2 agrees at 13 bases. CDR3 length: 17 residues. Germline values: CDR1 MNHNS, CDR2 SASEGT. The J segment lost 2 bases and the V segment lost 4 bases, leaving 5 bases of the junction unmatched. In DNA, the CDR3 is TGTGCCAGCAGTGCGTCGACTAGCGGGGGGACCTACAATGAGCAGTTCTTC. Protein: CASSASTSGGTYNEQFF.

As for this clone: The sample contains more than one DNA sequence encoding this CDR3. V usage is TRBV28 and J usage is TRBJ1-4, with TRBD1 as a possible D gene (5 bases). V was trimmed by 4 bases and J by 8 bases, leaving 14 bases between them. Germline V gene lookup returns CDR1 MDHEN and CDR2 SYDVKM. This CDR3 contains 14 residues. The CDR3 DNA reads TGTGCCAGCAGTTCAGGACAAGTAAGGGAAAAACTGTTTTTT. Residues: CASSSGQVREKLFF.

This clone was observed a single time. V usage is TRBV27 and J usage is TRBJ2-3, with D possibly TRBD2 on 6 matching bases. This CDR3 comprises 19 residues. Germline CDR1 is MNHEY and CDR2 is SMNVEV (reference sequence). The V and J ends lost 3 bases and 2 bases respectively, with 24 bases between them. CDR3 bases: TGTGCCAGCAGTTTTCGGTGGAGGCCGCTGGCGGGGAACACAGATACGCAGTATTTT. This gives the protein CASSFRWRPLAGNTDTQYF.

The genes are TRBV5-1 and TRBJ2-5; TRBD2 matches at 7 bases. Germline V lookup: CDR1 SGHRS, CDR2 YFSETQ. The CDR3 length is 15 residues. The trim removed 4 bases at V and 2 bases at J, leaving 8 bases unmatched. The CDR3 spells CASSSSSSGQETQYF. CDR3 nucleotide sequence: TGCGCCAGCAGCAGCTCCTCTAGCGGTCAAGAGACCCAGTACTTC.

The rearrangement links TRBV6-5 to TRBJ1-1; 9 bases map to TRBD1. The CDR3 runs 14 residues. V was clipped by 5 bases and J by 4 bases; unmatched bases: 5. The germline V gene has CDR1 MNHEY and CDR2 SVGAGI. CDR3 DNA sequence: TGTGCCAGCAGTCCACGGGACAGGGTCACTGAAGCTTTCTTT. Translation: CASSPRDRVTEAFF.

The rearrangement uses TRBV29-1 and TRBJ2-4, with 8 bases matching TRBD1. This CDR3 has 15 amino acids. From germline, CDR1 is SQVTM and CDR2 ANQGSEA. Trimming cost V 0 bases and J 11 bases; bases outside gene matches: 12. The CDR3 spells CSVEDGTGTGQLQYF. The DNA for the CDR3 is TGCAGCGTTGAAGATGGAACCGGGACAGGCCAACTTCAGTACTTC.